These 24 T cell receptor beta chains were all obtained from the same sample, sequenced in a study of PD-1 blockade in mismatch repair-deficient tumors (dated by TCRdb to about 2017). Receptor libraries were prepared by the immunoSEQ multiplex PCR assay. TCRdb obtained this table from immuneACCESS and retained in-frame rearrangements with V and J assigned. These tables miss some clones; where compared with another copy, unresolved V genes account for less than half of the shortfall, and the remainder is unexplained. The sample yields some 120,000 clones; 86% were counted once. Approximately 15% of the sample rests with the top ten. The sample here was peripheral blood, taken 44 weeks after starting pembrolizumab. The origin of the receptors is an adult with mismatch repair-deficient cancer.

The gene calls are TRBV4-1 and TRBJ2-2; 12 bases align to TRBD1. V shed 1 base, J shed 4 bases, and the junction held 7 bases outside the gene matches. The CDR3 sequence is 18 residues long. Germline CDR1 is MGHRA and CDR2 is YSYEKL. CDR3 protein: CASSQGGQGALGTGELFF. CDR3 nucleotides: TGCGCCAGCAGCCAAGGGGGACAGGGGGCTTTGGGCACCGGGGAGCTGTTTTTT.

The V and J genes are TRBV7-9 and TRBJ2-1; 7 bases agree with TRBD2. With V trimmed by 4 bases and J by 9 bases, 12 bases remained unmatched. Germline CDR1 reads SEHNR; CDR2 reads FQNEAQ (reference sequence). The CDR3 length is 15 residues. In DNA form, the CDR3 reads TGTGCCAGCAGCTCGCGACAGACTAGCACCGGTGAGCAGTTCTTC. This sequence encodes CASSSRQTSTGEQFF.

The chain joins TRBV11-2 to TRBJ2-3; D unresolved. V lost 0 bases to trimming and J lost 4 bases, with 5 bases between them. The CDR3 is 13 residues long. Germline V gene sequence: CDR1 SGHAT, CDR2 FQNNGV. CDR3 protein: CASSLDLSDTQYF. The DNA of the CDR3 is TGTGCCAGCAGCTTAGATCTGTCAGATACGCAGTATTTT.

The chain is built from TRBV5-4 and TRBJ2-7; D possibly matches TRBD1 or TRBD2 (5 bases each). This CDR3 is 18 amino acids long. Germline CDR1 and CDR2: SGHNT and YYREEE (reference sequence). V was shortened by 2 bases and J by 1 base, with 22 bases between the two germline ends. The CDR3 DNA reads TGTGCCAGCAGCTTCGCTTCTGGTTTGGGGGACCGATCCTACGAGCAGTACTTC. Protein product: CASSFASGLGDRSYEQYF.

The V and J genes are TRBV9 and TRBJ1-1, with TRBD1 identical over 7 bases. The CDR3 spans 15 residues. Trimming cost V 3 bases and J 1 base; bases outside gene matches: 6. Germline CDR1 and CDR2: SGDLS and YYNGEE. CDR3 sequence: CASSAKQGRNTEAFF. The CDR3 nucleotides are TGTGCCAGCAGCGCGAAACAGGGGAGGAACACTGAAGCTTTCTTT.

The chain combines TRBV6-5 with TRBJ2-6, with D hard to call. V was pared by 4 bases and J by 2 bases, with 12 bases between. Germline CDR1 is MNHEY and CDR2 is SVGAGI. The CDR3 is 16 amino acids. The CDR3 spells CASSWTQGTGANVLTF. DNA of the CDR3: TGTGCCAGCAGTTGGACGCAAGGGACTGGGGCCAACGTCCTGACTTTC.

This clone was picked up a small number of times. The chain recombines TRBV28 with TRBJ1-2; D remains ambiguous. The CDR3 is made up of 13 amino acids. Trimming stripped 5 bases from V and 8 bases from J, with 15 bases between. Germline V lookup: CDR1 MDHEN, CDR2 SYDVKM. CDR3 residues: CASSSGRTEGYTF. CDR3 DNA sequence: TGTGCCAGCAGTAGCGGACGGACTGAGGGCTACACCTTC.

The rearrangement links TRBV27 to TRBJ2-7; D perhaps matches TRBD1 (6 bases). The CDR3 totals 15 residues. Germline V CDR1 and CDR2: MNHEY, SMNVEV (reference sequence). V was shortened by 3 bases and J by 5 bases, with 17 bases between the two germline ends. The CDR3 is CASSFSNRVIDEQYF. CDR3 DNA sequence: TGTGCCAGCAGTTTCTCCAACAGGGTGATCGACGAGCAGTACTTC.

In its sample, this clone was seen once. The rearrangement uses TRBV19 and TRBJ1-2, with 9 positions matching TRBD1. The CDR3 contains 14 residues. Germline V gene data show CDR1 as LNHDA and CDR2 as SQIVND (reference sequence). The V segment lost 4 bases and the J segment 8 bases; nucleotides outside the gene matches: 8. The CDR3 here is CASSRGTGLYGYTF. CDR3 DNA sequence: TGTGCCAGTAGTAGAGGGACAGGGCTCTACGGCTACACCTTC.

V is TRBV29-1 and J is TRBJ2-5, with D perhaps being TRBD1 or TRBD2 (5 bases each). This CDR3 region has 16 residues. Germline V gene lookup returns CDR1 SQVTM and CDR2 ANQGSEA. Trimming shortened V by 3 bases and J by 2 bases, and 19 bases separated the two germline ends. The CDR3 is CSVDRGVMWRQETQYF. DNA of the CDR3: TGCAGCGTTGATAGAGGGGTGATGTGGCGGCAAGAGACCCAGTACTTC.

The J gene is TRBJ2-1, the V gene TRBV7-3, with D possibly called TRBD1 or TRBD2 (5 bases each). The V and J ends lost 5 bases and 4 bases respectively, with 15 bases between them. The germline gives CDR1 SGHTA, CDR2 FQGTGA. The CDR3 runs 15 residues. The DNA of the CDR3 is TGTGCCAGCAGCCCGACCCCCGAGGGGTACAATGAGCAGTTCTTC. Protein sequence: CASSPTPEGYNEQFF.

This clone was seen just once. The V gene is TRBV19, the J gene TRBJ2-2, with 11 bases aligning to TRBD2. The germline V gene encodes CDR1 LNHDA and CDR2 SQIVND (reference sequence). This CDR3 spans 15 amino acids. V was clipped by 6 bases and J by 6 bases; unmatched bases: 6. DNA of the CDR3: TGTGCCAGTAGCAATAGCGGGAGGGCCTCCGGGGAGCTGTTTTTT. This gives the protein CASSNSGRASGELFF. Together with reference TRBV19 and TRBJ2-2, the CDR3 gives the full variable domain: DGGITQSPKYLFRKEGQNVTLSCEQNLNHDAMYWYRQDPGQGLRLIYYSQIVNDFQKGDIAEGYSVSREKKESFPLTVTSAQKNPTAFYLCASSNSGRASGELFFGEGSRLTVL.

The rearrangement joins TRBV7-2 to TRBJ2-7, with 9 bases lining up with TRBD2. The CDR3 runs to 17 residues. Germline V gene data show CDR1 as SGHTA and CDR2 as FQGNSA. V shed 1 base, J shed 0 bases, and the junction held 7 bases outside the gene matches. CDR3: CASSLGYSGSISYEQYF. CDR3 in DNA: TGTGCCAGCAGCTTAGGGTATAGCGGGAGTATCTCCTACGAGCAGTACTTC.

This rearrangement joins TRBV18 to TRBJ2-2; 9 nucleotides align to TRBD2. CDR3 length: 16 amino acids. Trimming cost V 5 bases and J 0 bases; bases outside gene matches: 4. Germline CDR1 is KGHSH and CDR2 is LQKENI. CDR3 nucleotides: TGTGCCAGCTCAAAAGCGGGAGGAACGAACACCGGGGAGCTGTTTTTT. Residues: CASSKAGGTNTGELFF.

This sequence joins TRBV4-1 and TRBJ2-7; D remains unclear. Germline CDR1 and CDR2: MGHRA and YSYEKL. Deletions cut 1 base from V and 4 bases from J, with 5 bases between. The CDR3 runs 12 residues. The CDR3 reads CASSQGSYEQYF. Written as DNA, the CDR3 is TGCGCCAGCAGCCAAGGGTCATACGAGCAGTACTTC.

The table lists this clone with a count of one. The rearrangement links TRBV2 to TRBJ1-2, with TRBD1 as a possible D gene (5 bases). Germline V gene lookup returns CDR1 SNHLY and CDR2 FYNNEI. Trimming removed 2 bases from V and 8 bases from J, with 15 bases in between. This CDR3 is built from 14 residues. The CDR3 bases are TGTGCCAGCAGTGAAATTGGGGGGACTCTGGGCTACACCTTC. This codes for CASSEIGGTLGYTF.

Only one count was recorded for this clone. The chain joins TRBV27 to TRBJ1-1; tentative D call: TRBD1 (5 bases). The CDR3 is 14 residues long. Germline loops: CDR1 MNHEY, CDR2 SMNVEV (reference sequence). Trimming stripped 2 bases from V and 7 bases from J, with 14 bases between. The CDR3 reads CASSLRSWDGEAFF. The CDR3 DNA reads TGTGCCAGCAGTTTAAGATCGTGGGACGGTGAAGCTTTCTTT.

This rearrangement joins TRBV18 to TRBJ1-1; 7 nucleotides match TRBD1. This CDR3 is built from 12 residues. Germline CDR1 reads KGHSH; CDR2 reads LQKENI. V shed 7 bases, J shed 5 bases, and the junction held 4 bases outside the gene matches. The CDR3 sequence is CASFRGRTEAFF. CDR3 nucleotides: TGTGCCAGCTTCAGGGGGAGGACTGAAGCTTTCTTT.

This CDR3 reads CASSLHPTGSLETQYF. The CDR3 nucleotides are TGTGCCAGCAGTTTACATCCTACAGGTTCCTTAGAGACCCAGTACTTC. The chain carries TRBV27 and TRBJ2-5; TRBD1 is a possible D gene (5 bases). Germline values: CDR1 MNHEY, CDR2 SMNVEV (reference sequence). There are 16 residues in the CDR3. Between the trimmed V and J ends, which lost 2 bases and 4 bases, there was a span of 17 bases.

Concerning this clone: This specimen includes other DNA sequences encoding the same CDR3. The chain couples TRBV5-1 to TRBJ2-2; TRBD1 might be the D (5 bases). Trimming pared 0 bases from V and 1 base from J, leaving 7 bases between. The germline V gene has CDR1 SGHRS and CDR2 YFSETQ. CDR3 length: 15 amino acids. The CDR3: CASSLVRGNTGELFF. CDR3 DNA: TGCGCCAGCAGCTTGGTAAGGGGGAACACCGGGGAGCTGTTTTTT.

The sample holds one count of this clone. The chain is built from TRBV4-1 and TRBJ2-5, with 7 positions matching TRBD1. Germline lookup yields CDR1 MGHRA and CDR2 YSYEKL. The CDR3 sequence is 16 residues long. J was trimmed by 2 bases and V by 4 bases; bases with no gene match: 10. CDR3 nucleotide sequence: TGCGCCAGCAGCCGGCCGGGGAAGGGACAGCAAGAGACCCAGTACTTC. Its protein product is CASSRPGKGQQETQYF.

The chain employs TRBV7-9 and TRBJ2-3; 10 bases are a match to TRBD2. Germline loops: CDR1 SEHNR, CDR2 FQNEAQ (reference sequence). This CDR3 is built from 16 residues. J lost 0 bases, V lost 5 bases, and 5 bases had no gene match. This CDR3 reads CASSLGLAVSTDTQYF. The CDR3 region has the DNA TGTGCCAGCAGCCTCGGACTAGCGGTGAGCACAGATACGCAGTATTTT.

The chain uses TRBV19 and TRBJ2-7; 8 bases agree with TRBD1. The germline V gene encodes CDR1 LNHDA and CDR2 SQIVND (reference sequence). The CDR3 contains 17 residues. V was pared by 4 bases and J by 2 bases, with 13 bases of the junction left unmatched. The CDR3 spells CASSRMGSRGLAYEQYF. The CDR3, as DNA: TGTGCCAGTAGTAGGATGGGAAGCAGGGGGCTCGCCTACGAGCAGTACTTC.

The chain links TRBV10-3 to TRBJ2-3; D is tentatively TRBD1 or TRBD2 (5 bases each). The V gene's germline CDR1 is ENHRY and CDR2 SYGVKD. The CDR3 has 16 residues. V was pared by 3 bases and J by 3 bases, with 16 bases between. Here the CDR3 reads CAISDPGRGITDTQYF. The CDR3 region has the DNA TGTGCCATCAGTGATCCGGGACGAGGAATTACAGATACGCAGTATTTT.